This is a list of T cell receptor beta chains from one sample in a study of beta chain features in type 1 diabetes. Clones were read by immunoSEQ multiplex PCR, and TCRdb kept only the in-frame ones, dropping some. The sample has roughly 500,000 clones; around 28% are singletons. The source material was naive CD4+ T cells from blood. Receptor source: a man between 18 and 35 years old in good health. CDR3s include the opening cysteine and the closing phenylalanine or tryptophan. The D gene is left open where the match is weak. Clone size is not always given. Where it is, it says once, few, many or a class for expanded clones.

v_gene: TRBV9; abundance: NA; j_gene: TRBJ2-1; d_gene: NA; CDR3aa: CASSVGREVPNEQFF; CDR3nt: TGTGCCAGCAGCGTAGGCAGGGAAGTCCCGAATGAGCAGTTCTTC
v_gene: TRBV30; abundance: NA; j_gene: TRBJ2-3; d_gene: NA; CDR3aa: CAWSRTADTQYF; CDR3nt: TGTGCCTGGAGTCGGACTGCAGATACGCAGTATTTT
v_gene: TRBV11-3; abundance: once; j_gene: TRBJ2-1; d_gene: NA; CDR3aa: CASSLGQSNEQFF; CDR3nt: TGTGCCAGCAGCTTAGGGCAGAGCAATGAGCAGTTCTTC
v_gene: TRBV5-4; abundance: NA; j_gene: TRBJ2-5; d_gene: TRBD2; CDR3aa: CASSFGTILAGSGETQYF; CDR3nt: TGTGCCAGCAGCTTCGGGACAATTCTAGCGGGAAGCGGGGAGACCCAGTACTTC
v_gene: TRBV5-1; abundance: NA; j_gene: TRBJ2-4; d_gene: TRBD1; CDR3aa: CASSLQGSKNIQYF; CDR3nt: TGCGCCAGCAGCTTACAGGGGAGTAAAAACATTCAGTACTTC
v_gene: TRBV6-5; abundance: NA; j_gene: TRBJ2-1; d_gene: NA; CDR3aa: CASRLPDRFNEQFF; CDR3nt: TGTGCCAGCAGGCTGCCAGACAGATTCAATGAGCAGTTCTTC
v_gene: TRBV29-1; abundance: NA; j_gene: TRBJ2-2; d_gene: NA; CDR3aa: CSVAPSTGELFF; CDR3nt: TGCAGCGTTGCCCCTTCCACCGGGGAGCTGTTTTTT
v_gene: TRBV25-1; abundance: few; j_gene: TRBJ2-1; d_gene: TRBD1; CDR3aa: CASSDPGQGRHEQFF; CDR3nt: TGTGCCAGCAGTGACCCGGGACAGGGCCGTCATGAGCAGTTCTTC
v_gene: TRBV30; abundance: few; j_gene: TRBJ1-1; d_gene: NA; CDR3aa: CAWRPGVNTEAFF; CDR3nt: TGTGCCTGGAGGCCAGGAGTGAACACTGAAGCTTTCTTT
v_gene: TRBV6-6; abundance: few; j_gene: TRBJ2-1; d_gene: NA; CDR3aa: CASSYSGGVNEQFF; CDR3nt: TGTGCCAGCAGTTACTCGGGGGGAGTCAATGAGCAGTTCTTC
v_gene: TRBV4-3; abundance: few; j_gene: TRBJ2-2; d_gene: NA; CDR3aa: CASRQDRTNTGELFF; CDR3nt: TGCGCCAGCAGACAGGACCGGACCAACACCGGGGAGCTGTTTTTT
v_gene: TRBV7-2; abundance: few; j_gene: TRBJ2-3; d_gene: NA; CDR3aa: CASRAGPSTSDTQYF; CDR3nt: TGTGCCAGCAGGGCCGGGCCCTCTACATCAGATACGCAGTATTTT
v_gene: TRBV7-2; abundance: NA; j_gene: TRBJ2-1; d_gene: TRBD2; CDR3aa: CASSRGTSGNYNEQFF; CDR3nt: TGTGCCAGCAGCCGAGGGACTAGCGGAAATTACAATGAGCAGTTCTTC
v_gene: TRBV7-2; abundance: once; j_gene: TRBJ1-2; d_gene: NA; CDR3aa: CASSLRTSNYGYTF; CDR3nt: TGTGCCAGCAGCTTAAGGACATCTAACTATGGCTACACCTTC
v_gene: TRBV7-9; abundance: NA; j_gene: TRBJ2-7; d_gene: TRBD2; CDR3aa: CASSPSGSYEQYF; CDR3nt: TGTGCCAGCAGCCCAAGCGGGAGCTACGAGCAGTACTTC
v_gene: TRBV19; abundance: NA; j_gene: TRBJ1-1; d_gene: NA; CDR3aa: CASRVVGVDSTEAFF; CDR3nt: TGTGCCAGTAGGGTCGTCGGTGTGGATAGCACTGAAGCTTTCTTT
v_gene: TRBV2; abundance: few; j_gene: TRBJ1-4; d_gene: NA; CDR3aa: CASSGRDGEKLFF; CDR3nt: TGTGCCAGCAGTGGCAGGGACGGTGAAAAACTGTTTTTT
v_gene: TRBV4-1; abundance: NA; j_gene: TRBJ1-1; d_gene: NA; CDR3aa: CASSPTERNTEAFF; CDR3nt: TGCGCCAGCAGCCCTACAGAAAGGAACACTGAAGCTTTCTTT
v_gene: TRBV27; abundance: few; j_gene: TRBJ2-7; d_gene: TRBD1; CDR3aa: CASSFTSRTGGYEQYF; CDR3nt: TGTGCCAGCAGTTTTACATCGAGGACAGGGGGCTACGAGCAGTACTTC
v_gene: TRBV7-9; abundance: few; j_gene: TRBJ2-1; d_gene: NA; CDR3aa: CASTYVNEQFF; CDR3nt: TGTGCCAGCACATACGTAAATGAGCAGTTCTTC
v_gene: TRBV29-1; abundance: NA; j_gene: TRBJ2-7; d_gene: NA; CDR3aa: CSVGQGGAEQYF; CDR3nt: TGCAGCGTCGGACAGGGAGGGGCCGAGCAGTACTTC
v_gene: TRBV29-1; abundance: NA; j_gene: TRBJ1-1; d_gene: NA; CDR3aa: CSVNHLGVMNTEAFF; CDR3nt: TGCAGCGTTAACCACCTCGGGGTCATGAACACTGAAGCTTTCTTT
v_gene: TRBV28; abundance: NA; j_gene: TRBJ2-7; d_gene: TRBD1; CDR3aa: CASSLTGVHEQYF; CDR3nt: TGTGCCAGCAGTTTAACAGGGGTCCACGAGCAGTACTTC
v_gene: TRBV5-6; abundance: NA; j_gene: TRBJ1-5; d_gene: NA; CDR3aa: CASSLGGIQPQHF; CDR3nt: TGTGCCAGCAGCTTGGGAGGAATCCAGCCCCAGCATTTT
v_gene: TRBV30; abundance: NA; j_gene: TRBJ1-4; d_gene: TRBD1; CDR3aa: CAWSGQGIGKLFF; CDR3nt: TGTGCCTGGAGTGGACAGGGGATCGGAAAACTGTTTTTT
v_gene: TRBV9; abundance: NA; j_gene: TRBJ1-1; d_gene: NA; CDR3aa: CASGGRATGMNTEAFF; CDR3nt: TGTGCCAGCGGCGGGAGGGCGACTGGCATGAACACTGAAGCTTTCTTT
v_gene: TRBV6-5; abundance: NA; j_gene: TRBJ2-3; d_gene: NA; CDR3aa: CASRAGISPTDTQYF; CDR3nt: TGTGCCAGCAGGGCCGGGATCAGTCCCACAGATACGCAGTATTTT
v_gene: TRBV30; abundance: few; j_gene: TRBJ2-5; d_gene: NA; CDR3aa: CAWSVHSLGQETQYF; CDR3nt: TGTGCCTGGAGTGTACACTCTTTGGGCCAAGAGACCCAGTACTTC
v_gene: TRBV10-3; abundance: few; j_gene: TRBJ1-1; d_gene: TRBD1; CDR3aa: CAIRQGGDTEAFF; CDR3nt: TGTGCCATTCGACAGGGTGGCGACACTGAAGCTTTCTTT
v_gene: TRBV9; abundance: few; j_gene: TRBJ2-1; d_gene: NA; CDR3aa: CASSVGLGYNEQFF; CDR3nt: TGTGCCAGCAGCGTAGGACTAGGGTACAATGAGCAGTTCTTC
v_gene: TRBV5-5; abundance: NA; j_gene: TRBJ2-7; d_gene: NA; CDR3aa: CASSQLPGNSYEQYF; CDR3nt: TGTGCCAGCAGCCAGCTCCCAGGCAACTCCTACGAGCAGTACTTC
v_gene: TRBV6-1; abundance: NA; j_gene: TRBJ2-4; d_gene: TRBD2; CDR3aa: CASSEREGVAKNIQYF; CDR3nt: TGTGCCAGCAGTGAACGGGAGGGGGTAGCCAAAAACATTCAGTACTTC
v_gene: TRBV14; abundance: few; j_gene: TRBJ2-3; d_gene: NA; CDR3aa: CASSQEGHTLGTQYF; CDR3nt: TGTGCCAGCAGCCAAGAGGGGCATACCTTGGGGACGCAGTATTTT
v_gene: TRBV29-1; abundance: NA; j_gene: TRBJ1-2; d_gene: NA; CDR3aa: CSVVPPSQGYTF; CDR3nt: TGCAGCGTTGTCCCCCCCAGCCAGGGCTACACCTTC
v_gene: TRBV18; abundance: NA; j_gene: TRBJ2-2; d_gene: NA; CDR3aa: CASSPLASGELFF; CDR3nt: TGTGCCAGCTCACCACTAGCCTCCGGGGAGCTGTTTTTT
v_gene: TRBV5-4; abundance: few; j_gene: TRBJ2-1; d_gene: TRBD2; CDR3aa: CASSSTGTSGRAYEQFF; CDR3nt: TGTGCCAGCAGCTCGACCGGGACTAGCGGGAGGGCCTATGAGCAGTTCTTC
v_gene: TRBV30; abundance: NA; j_gene: TRBJ1-5; d_gene: NA; CDR3aa: CAWSVSSNQPQHF; CDR3nt: TGTGCCTGGAGTGTAAGTAGCAATCAGCCCCAGCATTTT
v_gene: TRBV7-8; abundance: NA; j_gene: TRBJ2-2; d_gene: TRBD2; CDR3aa: CASSLGLAGAEGGELFF; CDR3nt: TGTGCCAGCAGCCTCGGACTAGCGGGAGCAGAGGGCGGGGAGCTGTTTTTT
v_gene: TRBV4-1; abundance: NA; j_gene: TRBJ2-7; d_gene: TRBD2; CDR3aa: CASRQTGTSVSSYEQYF; CDR3nt: TGCGCCAGCAGGCAAACCGGGACTAGCGTTTCCTCCTACGAGCAGTACTTC
v_gene: TRBV28; abundance: few; j_gene: TRBJ2-3; d_gene: TRBD1; CDR3aa: CASSPRQGASTDTQYF; CDR3nt: TGTGCCAGCAGTCCCCGACAGGGGGCGAGCACAGATACGCAGTATTTT
v_gene: TRBV4-3; abundance: few; j_gene: TRBJ2-6; d_gene: NA; CDR3aa: CASSQAQGESGANVLTF; CDR3nt: TGCGCCAGCAGCCAAGCCCAGGGAGAATCTGGGGCCAACGTCCTGACTTTC
v_gene: TRBV30; abundance: NA; j_gene: TRBJ1-2; d_gene: NA; CDR3aa: CAWGAGYGYTF; CDR3nt: TGTGCCTGGGGTGCGGGGTATGGCTACACCTTC
v_gene: TRBV14; abundance: few; j_gene: TRBJ2-7; d_gene: NA; CDR3aa: CASSQDFGYEQYF; CDR3nt: TGTGCCAGCAGCCAAGATTTCGGCTACGAGCAGTACTTC
v_gene: TRBV28; abundance: NA; j_gene: TRBJ2-7; d_gene: NA; CDR3aa: CASGSFAPHEQYF; CDR3nt: TGTGCCAGCGGTAGCTTCGCCCCCCACGAGCAGTACTTC
v_gene: TRBV9; abundance: NA; j_gene: TRBJ2-5; d_gene: NA; CDR3aa: CASSGRGETQYF; CDR3nt: TGTGCCAGCAGCGGCAGGGGAGAGACCCAGTACTTC
v_gene: TRBV7-2; abundance: NA; j_gene: TRBJ1-1; d_gene: NA; CDR3aa: CASSLGPEAEAFF; CDR3nt: TGTGCCAGCAGCTTGGGACCAGAGGCTGAAGCTTTCTTT
v_gene: TRBV14; abundance: NA; j_gene: TRBJ2-1; d_gene: NA; CDR3aa: CASSRWDGTTYNEQFF; CDR3nt: TGTGCCAGCAGCCGTTGGGACGGAACAACATACAATGAGCAGTTCTTC
v_gene: TRBV7-9; abundance: NA; j_gene: TRBJ1-2; d_gene: NA; CDR3aa: CASSSIRANYGYTF; CDR3nt: TGTGCCAGCAGCTCGATCCGGGCCAACTATGGCTACACCTTC
v_gene: TRBV10-3; abundance: few; j_gene: TRBJ2-7; d_gene: NA; CDR3aa: CAISGGTQTGGEQYF; CDR3nt: TGTGCCATCAGTGGTGGGACACAGACAGGCGGCGAGCAGTACTTC
v_gene: TRBV5-1; abundance: NA; j_gene: TRBJ2-5; d_gene: TRBD2; CDR3aa: CASMGAPAGGPKTQYF; CDR3nt: TGCGCCAGCATGGGGGCCCCAGCGGGAGGGCCAAAGACCCAGTACTTC
v_gene: TRBV5-1; abundance: NA; j_gene: TRBJ2-7; d_gene: TRBD2; CDR3aa: CASSGTTAAYEQYF; CDR3nt: TGCGCCAGCAGCGGGACTACCGCCGCCTACGAGCAGTACTTC
v_gene: TRBV6-5; abundance: few; j_gene: TRBJ2-7; d_gene: TRBD1; CDR3aa: CASSLYAQGIYEQYF; CDR3nt: TGTGCCAGCAGTTTATATGCACAGGGGATCTACGAGCAGTACTTC
v_gene: TRBV12-5; abundance: few; j_gene: TRBJ2-5; d_gene: NA; CDR3aa: CASGLVWETQYF; CDR3nt: TGTGCTAGTGGTTTGGTATGGGAGACCCAGTACTTC
v_gene: TRBV5-6; abundance: NA; j_gene: TRBJ2-1; d_gene: NA; CDR3aa: CASSFPQGRSEQFF; CDR3nt: TGTGCCAGCAGCTTTCCTCAGGGGCGAAGTGAGCAGTTCTTC
v_gene: TRBV7-9; abundance: few; j_gene: TRBJ2-6; d_gene: NA; CDR3aa: CASSPPRGTGNSGANVLTF; CDR3nt: TGTGCCAGCAGCCCTCCGAGGGGGACGGGTAACTCTGGGGCCAACGTCCTGACTTTC